The present TCR beta chain was sequenced within a study of blood T cell repertoires in COVID-19 (TCRdb year 2020). About the study as a whole: Samples from collaborators originated in the United States, Italy and Spain and spanned both the acute and convalescent phases of COVID-19. Where HLA class I and class II types were available, the types were taken from metadata supplied by the sample provider, not from assay-based typing. The repertoires were made available in a free public database intended to serve as a resource for research on the immune response to SARS-CoV-2. The sample metadata nearly always contained a de-identified subject ID, COVID-19 status, age in years and sex. Samples came from the ongoing ImmuneRACE study (first 160 participants) plus 1,254 subjects from 6 global collaborators. Deeply sampled blood TCRbeta repertoires from subjects exposed to, actively infected with, or recovered from COVID-19 were included in the dataset. The material from the prospective study consisted of cDNA or gDNA derived from T cells, B-cell-depleted T cells, or PBMCs. Overall study outcomes, separate from this receptor: Clinical and demographic metadata were provided uncurated, with the amount varying by source and participant.

TCRbeta CDR3 regions were amplified from genomic DNA using the immunoSEQ Assay, a bias-controlled multiplex PCR. Processing in the source paper ran as follows. The number of nucleated cells in each sample was estimated from the amplification of reference gene primers within the assay. To quantify the absolute abundance of each unique TCRbeta CDR3 rearrangement, sequence reads were collapsed and filtered. For each sample, productive Simpson clonality was calculated as the square root of Simpson's diversity index over productive rearrangements. Here the immuneACCESS table is served through TCRdb, limited to in-frame sequences with V and J called. Missing clones are a known gap in these copies; in checked studies unresolved V genes cover under half, and the rest lacks a known reason. V and J calls and clone size are as listed in that table; D and trimming were resolved from the DNA. The sample data list just over 35,000 clones, and more than 70% of these were observed just once. Under 2.5% of the sample is held by the ten biggest clonotypes.

The collaborating institutions used their own protocols to collect whole blood in K2EDTA tubes. Collaborator samples were shipped for TCRbeta analysis as frozen whole blood, isolated PBMCs, or DNA extracted from either sample type. CDR3 length: 15 amino acids, cysteine to phenylalanine. Just the 45-base CDR3 DNA is kept, in frame starting at base 1. Trimming removed 2 bases from V and 1 base from J; the gene matches leave 7 bases unexplained. The germline V gene yields SQVTM for CDR1 and ANQGSEA for CDR2. As regards this clone: The antigen it recognizes is unknown. Base qualities are not recorded, but no much larger clone differs from it by a single base.

The sequenced sample was peripheral blood. This TCR was recovered from a human donor in a cohort sampled during active COVID-19. This chain is built from TRBV29-1 and TRBJ1-2, and 7 junction bases match TRBD1. CDR3 region: CSVEPGNRGNYGYTF. The bases read TGCAGCGTTGAACCAGGGAACAGGGGTAACTATGGCTACACCTTC.